This T cell receptor (beta chain) was sequenced in a study of blood T cell repertoires in COVID-19. Germline V gene sequence: CDR1 SGHTA, CDR2 FQGTGA. This CDR3 spans 16 amino acids. With V trimmed by 3 bases and J by 10 bases, 9 bases remained unmatched. Authors' methods: Amplification of reference gene primers provided the estimated nucleated cell counts. The assay was immunoSEQ multiplex PCR, and TCRdb's table has in-frame clones only and misses some. V and J calls plus clone size are reproduced from that table; the DNA served to infer D and trimming. The sample shows a few hundred thousand clones, under 90% of them seen only once.

The chain employs TRBV7-3 and TRBJ2-1, with 13 bases aligning to TRBD2. The receptor comes from a woman between 18 and 29 years old who had recovered from COVID-19. The sample was PBMCs or T cells enriched from blood (not recorded which). CDR3 loop: CASSLTGTSGTYEQFF. For the CDR3, the DNA is TGTGCCAGCAGCTTGACCGGGACTAGCGGGACCTACGAGCAGTTCTTC.